This TCR beta chain was recorded in a study of blood T cell repertoires in COVID-19. Study-level background: Nucleic acid was either cDNA or gDNA, and it came from T cells, B-cell-depleted T cells, or PBMCs.

Per germline, CDR1 MNHEY and CDR2 SVGAGI. The V end was cut by 4 bases, the J end by 5 bases, with 17 bases between. This CDR3 contains 16 residues. Generated by immunoSEQ multiplex PCR, the TCRdb table keeps only in-frame clones and is missing some. The sample lists under 500,000 clones, 75% to 90% seen once, with roughly 4.3% in the top ten. Material: peripheral blood. This chain joins TRBV6-5 and TRBJ1-4, with a tentative D call TRBD1 (6 bases). The receptor comes from a woman in her twenties or thirties with acute or convalescent COVID-19. The CDR3 protein is CASSSPKDRANEKLFF. The CDR3, as DNA: TGTGCCAGCAGTTCCCCGAAGGACAGAGCGAATGAAAAACTGTTTTTT.